The TCR beta chain described here comes from a study of T cells in Graves' hyperthyroidism and ophthalmopathy. CDR1 is LNHNV, CDR2 YYDKDF, per germline (reference sequence). The CDR3 covers 14 residues. Trimming left V 0 bases short and J 3 bases short, with 7 bases between. This clonotype was seen a few times. Amplification of TCR beta CDR3 regions was performed using RNA transcripts as template. The TCR CDR3 first-round RT-PCR relied on the HTBI primer set. TCRdb independently ran MiXCR on the multiplex PCR reads; one entry per CDR3 protein. Of about 210,000 distinct CDR3 sequences listed, about 16% are singletons.

The V gene is TRBV15, the J gene TRBJ2-3, with D uncertain. This clonotype originated in a man in his forties or fifties with Graves' hyperthyroidism. Sequencing input: blood. The CDR3 here is CATSRDLRTDTQYF. As DNA, the CDR3 is TGTGCCACCAGCAGAGATTTGCGGACAGATACGCAGTATTTT.